These 32 T cell receptor beta chains came from one sample sequenced in a study of shared clonotypes between healthy human individuals. Assay used: immunoSEQ multiplex PCR; TCRdb lists only in-frame clones, some missing. The data show about 480,000 clones, about three quarters seen once. Sequenced sample: PBMCs. These receptors came from a woman aged 35 to 49 in good health. Some clones in this sample may be carry-over from other donors' samples.

The rearrangement uses TRBV5-1 and TRBJ2-3, with D possibly matching TRBD2 (6 bases). This CDR3 is built from 15 residues. Germline V lookup: CDR1 SGHRS, CDR2 YFSETQ. The germline V and J ends were trimmed by 2 bases and 3 bases, with 13 bases remaining between them. In nucleotides, the CDR3 is TGCGCCAGCAGCTTAATGAGACTAGGAACAGATACGCAGTATTTT. Translated, it gives CASSLMRLGTDTQYF. The full variable domain, completed using reference TRBV5-1 and TRBJ2-3, is KAGVTQTPRYLIKTRGQQVTLSCSPISGHRSVSWYQQTPGQGLQFLFEYFSETQRNKGNFPGRFSGRQFSNSRSEMNVSTLELGDSALYLCASSLMRLGTDTQYFGPGTRLTVL.

The rearrangement joins TRBV4-3 to TRBJ1-2, with D tentatively TRBD1 (6 bases). In germline, CDR1 is LGHNA, CDR2 YSLEER. This CDR3 has 15 residues. V shed 2 bases and J shed 5 bases, with 15 bases lying between them. CDR3 loop: CASSQSAARGYGYTF. CDR3 coding DNA: TGCGCCAGCAGCCAATCTGCTGCCAGGGGTTATGGCTACACCTTC.

The rearrangement uses TRBV6-5 and TRBJ2-1, with D possibly called TRBD1 or TRBD2 (5 bases each). Trimming took off 3 bases at V and 8 bases at J, with 20 bases between the two ends. The CDR3 has 16 residues. CDR1 is MNHEY, CDR2 SVGAGI, per germline. CDR3 DNA sequence: TGTGCCAGCAGTTATACCCTGTGGGGGAGTGGCCATGAGCAGTTCTTC. Its translation: CASSYTLWGSGHEQFF.

A single count supports this clone. The V call is TRBV28, the J call TRBJ2-2; D is undetermined. Germline-derived CDR1 and CDR2 are MDHEN and SYDVKM. V was clipped by 3 bases and J by 5 bases, with 7 bases between them. The CDR3 covers 13 residues. The CDR3, as DNA: TGTGCCAGCAGTTTCGCGGTAACCGGGGAGCTGTTTTTT. Protein: CASSFAVTGELFF.

The rearrangement uses TRBV28 and TRBJ2-1; 7 nucleotides align to TRBD2. V lost 2 bases to trimming and J lost 4 bases; unmatched junction nucleotides: 8. This CDR3 region has 16 residues. Per germline, CDR1 MDHEN and CDR2 SYDVKM. In DNA, the CDR3 is TGTGCCAGCAGTTTAGGCGGCGGCGGGAGTTACAATGAGCAGTTCTTC. Translation: CASSLGGGGSYNEQFF.

The chain has TRBV10-3 and TRBJ1-3, with a weak D call TRBD1 (5 bases). CDR1 and CDR2 from the germline V gene are ENHRY and SYGVKD. CDR3 length: 13 amino acids. The V gene lost 10 bases and the J gene lost 0 bases, with 10 bases spanning the gap. The CDR3 reads CATRTFSGNTIYF. In DNA form, the CDR3 reads TGTGCCACCAGGACATTCTCTGGAAACACCATATATTTT.

V is TRBV10-3 and J is TRBJ1-3; D is unresolved. CDR1 is ENHRY, CDR2 SYGVKD, per germline. This CDR3 has 13 residues. Trimming left V 5 bases short and J 0 bases short, with 5 bases between. The CDR3 coding sequence is TGTGCCATCAGTTCCTACTCTGGAAACACCATATATTTT. Translating gives CAISSYSGNTIYF.

The chain couples TRBV28 to TRBJ2-5; D is tentatively TRBD1 or TRBD2 (7 bases each). The length of the CDR3 is 13 residues. V gave up 6 bases and J gave up 4 bases, with 12 bases separating them. CDR1 and CDR2 (germline): MDHEN, SYDVKM. CDR3 sequence reads: CASRGGGRETQYF. The CDR3 DNA reads TGTGCCAGCAGAGGGGGCGGGAGAGAGACCCAGTACTTC. Full variable domain (remainder filled in from reference TRBV28 and TRBJ2-5): DVKVTQSSRYLVKRTGEKVFLECVQDMDHENMFWYRQDPGLGLRLIYFSYDVKMKEKGDIPEGYSVSREKKERFSLILESASTNQTSMYLCASRGGGRETQYFGPGTRLLVL.

V and J are TRBV19 and TRBJ2-3; 8 bases are shared with TRBD2. The CDR3 sequence is 15 residues long. Germline CDR1 and CDR2: LNHDA and SQIVND (reference sequence). V lost 6 bases to trimming and J lost 3 bases; unmatched junction nucleotides: 8. In DNA form, the CDR3 reads TGTGCCAGTAGCCCGGGGGGCGGGAGGACAGATACGCAGTATTTT. It translates to CASSPGGGRTDTQYF.

The chain combines TRBV6-4 with TRBJ2-1; 9 nucleotides agree with TRBD2. Germline CDR1 MRHNA, CDR2 SNTAGT. The CDR3 runs 15 residues. V was clipped by 5 bases and J by 0 bases; unmatched bases: 2. CDR3 amino acids: CASSISGSSYNEQFF. CDR3 coding DNA: TGTGCCAGCAGTATTAGCGGGAGCTCCTACAATGAGCAGTTCTTC.

The genes are TRBV18 and TRBJ2-7; 7 nucleotides align to TRBD2. CDR1 and CDR2 (germline): KGHSH, LQKENI. With V trimmed by 1 base and J by 6 bases, 0 bases remained unmatched. The CDR3 runs to 12 residues. In DNA, the CDR3 is TGTGCCAGCTCACCACTAGCGGGCGAGCAGTACTTC. It specifies CASSPLAGEQYF.

The chain recombines TRBV6-1 with TRBJ2-7; the D gene is possibly TRBD1 (6 bases). The germline CDR1 and CDR2 sequences are MNHNS and SASEGT. Between the trimmed V and J ends, which lost 0 bases and 5 bases, there was a span of 14 bases. The CDR3 runs 15 residues. CDR3 protein: CASSEAGRGGDEQYF. As DNA, the CDR3 is TGTGCCAGCAGTGAAGCTGGCAGGGGTGGAGACGAGCAGTACTTC.

This chain links TRBV5-4 with TRBJ1-2; D remains unclear. V was clipped by 0 bases and J by 7 bases, with 13 bases between them. The CDR3 is 14 amino acids. Germline V CDR1 and CDR2: SGHNT, YYREEE (reference sequence). The chain's CDR3 is CASSLDPQDGGYTF. For the CDR3, the DNA is TGTGCCAGCAGCTTGGACCCCCAAGACGGTGGCTACACCTTC.

This clone was observed a few times. The gene calls are TRBV30 and TRBJ1-1; D is undetermined. Germline values: CDR1 GTSNPN, CDR2 SVGIG (reference sequence). The V end was cut by 0 bases, the J end by 2 bases, with 13 bases between. This CDR3 has 15 residues. CDR3 residues: CAWSVLAARNTEAFF. CDR3 bases: TGTGCCTGGAGTGTATTAGCAGCAAGAAACACTGAAGCTTTCTTT.

This CDR3 reads CASSPGPGLAGRGPYNEQFF. CDR3 DNA: TGTGCCAGCAGCCCTGGACCTGGGCTAGCGGGAAGGGGACCCTACAATGAGCAGTTCTTC. The chain has TRBV5-4 and TRBJ2-1; TRBD2 agrees at 9 bases. V gave up 4 bases and J gave up 2 bases; unmatched junction bases: 19. Germline values: CDR1 SGHNT, CDR2 YYREEE (reference sequence). This CDR3 is built from 20 residues.

The chain couples TRBV4-3 to TRBJ2-1; 9 bases line up with TRBD2. V was clipped by 1 base and J by 6 bases; unmatched bases: 4. Germline V CDR1 and CDR2: LGHNA, YSLEER. The length of the CDR3 is 15 residues. CDR3 amino acids: CASSQGFSGGNEQFF. In DNA, the CDR3 is TGCGCCAGCAGCCAAGGGTTTAGCGGGGGCAATGAGCAGTTCTTC.

The chain links TRBV7-2 to TRBJ2-7; TRBD1 might be the D (5 bases). Trimming removed 1 base at V and 3 bases at J, with 13 bases between. The CDR3 has 15 amino acids. CDR1 is SGHTA, CDR2 FQGNSA, per germline. For the CDR3, the DNA is TGTGCCAGCAGCTTAGTAGGTGGCAGGGACTACGAGCAGTACTTC. Translated: CASSLVGGRDYEQYF.

The chain employs TRBV2 and TRBJ1-2, with TRBD1 matching over 7 bases. Looked up from germline, CDR1 is SNHLY and CDR2 is FYNNEI. With V trimmed by 6 bases and J by 6 bases, 7 bases remained unmatched. The CDR3 spans 13 residues. CDR3: CASRRGTANGYTF. The CDR3 DNA is TGTGCCAGCAGGCGCGGGACAGCCAATGGCTACACCTTC.

This rearrangement joins TRBV18 to TRBJ2-7; TRBD1 aligns across 8 bases. Per the germline V gene, CDR1 is KGHSH and CDR2 is LQKENI. CDR3 length equals 15 residues. V lost 4 bases and J lost 2; bases outside the gene matches: 7. This chain's CDR3 is CASSRARTGTYEQYF. The CDR3 region has the DNA TGTGCCAGCTCACGCGCCCGGACAGGGACCTACGAGCAGTACTTC.

There are a few counts of this clone. CDR3 in amino acids: CASSAGGEGNQPQHF. The CDR3 bases are TGTGCCAGCAGCGCAGGGGGCGAGGGCAATCAGCCCCAGCATTTT. The chain employs TRBV7-6 and TRBJ1-5, with 8 bases aligning to TRBD1. The CDR3 is 15 residues long. The V gene end was trimmed by 5 bases and the J gene end by 2 bases; junction bases not matched to a gene: 5. Germline assignment: CDR1 SGHVS and CDR2 FNYEAQ.

The genes are TRBV6-1 and TRBJ2-1; D is undetermined. The germline V and J ends were trimmed by 4 bases and 5 bases, with 9 bases remaining between them. This CDR3 has 13 amino acids. CDR1 is MNHNS and CDR2 is SASEGT in the germline V gene. The DNA for the CDR3 is TGTGCCAGCAGTGTAGGGCGCGACAATGAGCAGTTCTTC. The encoded protein is CASSVGRDNEQFF.

V is TRBV2 and J is TRBJ2-7; D may be TRBD2 (5 bases). Germline CDR1 is SNHLY and CDR2 is FYNNEI. Trimming left V 4 bases short and J 3 bases short, with 10 bases between. The CDR3 length is 13 residues. CDR3 sequence reads: CASSGAGLYEQYF. The CDR3 DNA reads TGTGCCAGCAGTGGAGCAGGACTCTACGAGCAGTACTTC. The whole variable domain, remainder taken from reference TRBV2 and TRBJ2-7, is EPEVTQTPSHQVTQMGQEVILRCVPISNHLYFYWYRQILGQKVEFLVSFYNNEISEKSEIFDDQFSVERPDGSNFTLKIRSTKLEDSAMYFCASSGAGLYEQYFGPGTRLTVT.

The rearrangement uses TRBV5-1 and TRBJ2-1; 10 bases fit TRBD2. The CDR3 consists of 12 residues. Germline CDR1 and CDR2: SGHRS and YFSETQ. Losses at the gene ends were 2 bases for V and 10 bases for J; bases not matched to a gene: 0. CDR3 in DNA: TGCGCCAGCAGCTTTAGCGGGGGGGAGCAGTTCTTC. Its protein is CASSFSGGEQFF.

The rearrangement uses TRBV28 and TRBJ1-4; D is unresolved. Germline-derived CDR1 and CDR2 are MDHEN and SYDVKM. The V and J ends lost 1 base and 7 bases respectively, with 7 bases between them. This CDR3 has 13 residues. The CDR3 sequence is CASSLLGSEKLFF. The CDR3 DNA reads TGTGCCAGCAGTTTATTAGGGTCTGAAAAACTGTTTTTT.

The V gene is TRBV28, the J gene TRBJ2-5, with D possibly matching TRBD2 (6 bases). The germline V gene has CDR1 MDHEN and CDR2 SYDVKM. The CDR3 has 15 residues. V was trimmed by 3 bases and J by 2 bases, leaving 13 bases between them. This CDR3 is CASSFSNGGQETQYF. Here the CDR3 DNA reads TGTGCCAGCAGTTTTAGTAACGGGGGACAAGAGACCCAGTACTTC.

The chain couples TRBV28 to TRBJ2-6, with 11 bases identical to TRBD2. In germline, CDR1 is MDHEN, CDR2 SYDVKM. V dropped 5 bases and J dropped 0; count of bases not matched to a gene: 9. This CDR3 region has 19 residues. In nucleotides, the CDR3 is TGTGCCAGCAGTCTCCCGGGACTAGCGGCGGGCTCTGGGGCCAACGTCCTGACTTTC. Translating it yields CASSLPGLAAGSGANVLTF.

The chain combines TRBV5-1 with TRBJ1-4; TRBD1 is a possible D gene (6 bases). This CDR3 comprises 16 residues. The germline CDR1 and CDR2 sequences are SGHRS and YFSETQ. V was trimmed by 3 bases and J by 8 bases, leaving 20 bases between them. The CDR3 protein is CASSWTAQGGREKLFF. The CDR3 region has the DNA TGCGCCAGCAGCTGGACCGCACAGGGAGGGAGGGAAAAACTGTTTTTT.

The CDR3 spells CSVERDRDTNTQYF. The CDR3, as DNA: TGCAGCGTTGAGAGGGACAGGGACACGAATACGCAGTATTTT. The genes are TRBV29-1 and TRBJ2-3; 9 bases match TRBD1. The CDR3 covers 14 residues. Germline V gene lookup returns CDR1 SQVTM and CDR2 ANQGSEA. J lost 7 bases, V lost 3 bases, and 8 bases had no gene match.

The chain carries TRBV2 and TRBJ1-1; TRBD1 is a possible D gene (5 bases). The length of the CDR3 is 15 residues. In germline, CDR1 is SNHLY, CDR2 FYNNEI. V was shortened by 1 base and J by 1 base, with 10 bases between the two germline ends. The CDR3, as DNA: TGTGCCAGCAGTGAAGAAACGGGGGAGAACACTGAAGCTTTCTTT. It yields the protein CASSEETGENTEAFF. Together with reference TRBV2 and TRBJ1-1, the CDR3 gives the full variable domain: EPEVTQTPSHQVTQMGQEVILRCVPISNHLYFYWYRQILGQKVEFLVSFYNNEISEKSEIFDDQFSVERPDGSNFTLKIRSTKLEDSAMYFCASSEETGENTEAFFGQGTRLTVV.

V usage is TRBV7-2 and J usage is TRBJ2-5; D remains unclear. The CDR3 is 15 amino acids. V shed 0 bases and J shed 5 bases, with 13 bases lying between them. Germline lookup yields CDR1 SGHTA and CDR2 FQGNSA. DNA of the CDR3: TGTGCCAGCAGCTTAGCCCCCGAATTCGGCGAGACCCAGTACTTC. This encodes CASSLAPEFGETQYF.

The chain employs TRBV6-1 and TRBJ2-7; D is perhaps TRBD2 (6 bases). V lost 5 bases, J lost 2 bases, and 13 bases lay in between. The CDR3 contains 14 residues. Per the germline V gene, CDR1 is MNHNS and CDR2 is SASEGT. The DNA of the CDR3 is TGTGCCAGCAGTATACGTCGCGGGACCTACGAGCAGTACTTC. Residues: CASSIRRGTYEQYF.

This chain joins TRBV15 and TRBJ2-5; TRBD1 might be the D (8 bases). The germline gives CDR1 LNHNV, CDR2 YYDKDF (reference sequence). CDR3 length: 15 amino acids. Trimming took off 0 bases at V and 5 bases at J, with 13 bases between the two ends. CDR3 nucleotide sequence: TGTGCCACCAGCAGAGAGGACAGGGAGGGGGAGACCCAGTACTTC. Translation gives CATSREDREGETQYF.